Each of the 20 T cell receptor beta chains below was sequenced from the same sample in a study of tumor-infiltrating lymphocytes in primary liver carcinoma. With approximately 500 ng total RNA as template and a constant-region primer, TCR beta cDNA was made. Amplification in three nested multiplex PCR rounds with slightly modified ARM-PCR gave rise to TCR beta libraries. It was with TRBV1-TRBV30 forward primers and a C-beta reverse primer that the first two PCR rounds were run, at about 10 cycles each. Each CDR3 protein is one row after TCRdb ran MiXCR on the multiplex PCR reads. This sample has approximately 73,000 distinct CDR3 sequences, with 55% to 75% found just once. Each 20-30 mg portion of unsorted bulk tissue served as the source for co-extraction of RNA and DNA. Sequencing was performed on liver tumor tissue from sampling region 4. Subset given: tumor region T4, right-lateral pole. The receptor source for this set is a man aged 40-49 years with primary liver carcinoma and hepatitis B virus infection.

As regards this clonotype: The missing conserved phenylalanine or tryptophan at the end of this CDR3 makes a read error likely. The genes are TRBV11-2 and TRBJ2-2; the D call may be TRBD1 or TRBD2 (5 bases each). CDR3 length equals 15 residues. The germline V gene has CDR1 SGHAT and CDR2 FQNNGV. The CDR3 sequence is CAGSLVGRGTGELFC. Here the CDR3 DNA reads TGTGCCGGCAGCTTAGTCGGACGGGGCACAGGGGAGCTGTTTTGT.

This clonotype was recorded once. No conserved phenylalanine or tryptophan is present at the end of the CDR3, so a read error is the likely explanation. V is TRBV11-2 and J is TRBJ2-5; D may be TRBD2 (7 bases). The germline CDR1 and CDR2 sequences are SGHAT and FQNNGV. Deletions cut 5 bases from V and 5 bases from J, with 18 bases between. The CDR3 contains 15 residues. The CDR3 sequence is CASSRRPGGEETQYL. CDR3 in DNA: TGTGCCAGCAGCCGAAGGCCGGGGGGCGAGGAGACCCAGTACCTG.

Worth noting for this clonotype: Here the CDR3 omits its conserved ending phenylalanine or tryptophan, so a read error is the likely source. This chain links TRBV10-3 with TRBJ1-1, with 7 bases identical to TRBD1. The germline CDR1 and CDR2 sequences are ENHRY and SYGVKD. The J segment lost 7 bases and the V segment lost 11 bases, leaving 13 bases of the junction unmatched. The CDR3 has 13 residues. The CDR3 DNA reads TGTGCCGCAGGGGGGGTGCAGAACCATGAAGCTTTCATC. Its protein is CAAGGVQNHEAFI.

This clonotype was recorded once. At one of its ends the junction is not consistent with the germline gene, which may arise from a read error. V gene TRBV11-2 combines with J gene TRBJ2-5, with TRBD2 as a possible D gene (6 bases). The germline V gene encodes CDR1 SGHAT and CDR2 FQNNGV. The CDR3 spans 16 residues. This chain's CDR3 is CAGSLGSGGPGETQCF. The CDR3 DNA reads as TGTGCCGGCAGCTTAGGGAGTGGCGGCCCGGGGGAGACTCAGTGCTTC.

This clonotype was picked up many times. CDR3 amino acids: CASSFGTAYGYTF. In nucleotides, the CDR3 is TGTGCCAGTAGTTTCGGGACAGCTTATGGCTACACCTTC. This sequence joins TRBV19 and TRBJ1-2; 7 nucleotides align to TRBD1. The germline gives CDR1 LNHDA, CDR2 SQIVND (reference sequence). The CDR3 is 13 amino acids. J was trimmed by 5 bases and V by 5 bases; bases with no gene match: 5.

The chain recombines TRBV5-1 with TRBJ2-7; 9 bases map to TRBD1. The V gene end was trimmed by 8 bases and the J gene end by 3 bases; junction bases not matched to a gene: 9. Germline-derived CDR1 and CDR2 are SGHRS and YFSETQ. The CDR3 is 14 residues long. CDR3 sequence (DNA): TGCGCCAGAAGAACCGGGACAGGGCTCTACGAGCAGTACTTC. Translating it yields CARRTGTGLYEQYF. Full variable domain (outside the CDR3, taken from reference TRBV5-1 and TRBJ2-7): KAGVTQTPRYLIKTRGQQVTLSCSPISGHRSVSWYQQTPGQGLQFLFEYFSETQRNKGNFPGRFSGRQFSNSRSEMNVSTLELGDSALYLCARRTGTGLYEQYFGPGTRLTVT.

Details on this clonotype: Relative to the germline gene, one junction end is altered; a read error may explain this. The V gene is TRBV12-3 or TRBV12-4, the J gene TRBJ2-7; D unclear. There are 13 residues in the CDR3. The CDR3: CAGSISTDQEQYF. The CDR3 DNA reads TGTGCCGGCAGCATATCGACGGATCAAGAGCAGTACTTC.

Details on this clonotype: This likely comes from a read error, as the CDR3 has no conserved phenylalanine or tryptophan at its end. The chain recombines TRBV11-2 with TRBJ2-7, with TRBD2 as a possible D gene (6 bases). The assigned J gene may be wrong: the sequence end matches TRBJ2-6 better. The V gene's germline CDR1 is SGHAT and CDR2 FQNNGV. This CDR3 spans 16 amino acids. CDR3 DNA: TGTGCCGGCAGCTTATCGCGGGGAAGAGGGGCCCACGTCCTGACTTAC. It encodes CAGSLSRGRGAHVLTY.

The V and J genes are TRBV7-9 and TRBJ2-7; D is possibly TRBD2 (5 bases). The CDR3 spans 14 residues. V gave up 2 bases and J gave up 5 bases, with 13 bases separating them. Germline V gene lookup returns CDR1 SEHNR and CDR2 FQNEAQ (reference sequence). The CDR3 sequence: CASSLLAGSNEQYF. For the CDR3, the DNA is TGTGCCAGCAGCTTACTGGCGGGTTCCAACGAGCAGTACTTC.

Note on this clonotype: The junction shows a germline mismatch at one end, possibly a read error. J is TRBJ1-4 and V is TRBV12-3 or TRBV12-4; D unclear. The CDR3 length is 12 residues. The chain's CDR3 is CVSSLGPPEPFF. Here the CDR3 DNA reads TGTGTCAGCAGCTTGGGCCCCCCTGAACCGTTTTTT.

In the case of this clonotype: Mismatch with germline at one junction end may stem from a read error. The genes are TRBV6-2 or TRBV6-3 and TRBJ2-6, with D uncertain. The CDR3 has 14 amino acids. Germline CDR1 MNHEY, CDR2 SVGEGT. The CDR3 is CASSYTYRANVLTF. The CDR3 DNA reads as TGTGCCAGTAGTTACACCTATAGGGCCAACGTCCTGACTTTC.

Notes on this clonotype: A much larger clonotype is one base distant, so this may be a read error. V is TRBV28 and J is TRBJ2-3; TRBD1 or TRBD2 may be the D gene (5 bases each). Germline V gene lookup returns CDR1 MDHEN and CDR2 SYDVKM. This CDR3 has 15 amino acids. CDR3 coding DNA: TGTGCCTGCAGTTTACGAGGCAGAGGGGCAGATACGCAGTATTTT. This translates into CACSLRGRGADTQYF.

Concerning this clonotype: At one end the junction does not follow the germline gene, possibly because of a read error. The gene calls are TRBV7-9 and TRBJ2-7; D perhaps matches TRBD2 (5 bases). Germline V lookup: CDR1 SEHNR, CDR2 FQNEAQ (reference sequence). The CDR3 contains 13 residues. The CDR3 loop reads CASSPPSSCEQYF. CDR3 in DNA: TGTGCCAGCAGCCCTCCTAGCTCCTGCGAGCAGTACTTC.

Turning to this clonotype: An end of the junction differs from the germline gene, which may be a read error. The CDR3 coding sequence is TGTACCAGCAGTCTTTGGACAGTTATGAAAGCTGGGGCCAACGTCCTGACTTTC. It encodes CTSSLWTVMKAGANVLTF. The V and J genes are TRBV6-5 and TRBJ2-6; D is perhaps TRBD1 (6 bases). The CDR3 runs 18 residues. CDR1 is MNHEY and CDR2 is SVGAGI in the germline V gene.

Details on this clonotype: With a much larger clone just one base away, this may be a read error. The CDR3 coding sequence is TGCAGTGTCCCAAAAGGGGACACCATAAGAACTGAAGCTTTCTTT. It yields the protein CSVPKGDTIRTEAFF. The rearrangement links TRBV20-1 to TRBJ1-1; D perhaps matches TRBD1 (6 bases). The CDR3 spans 15 residues. Germline V gives CDR1 DFQATT, CDR2 SNEGSKA (reference sequence). Trimming shortened V by 7 bases and J by 5 bases, and 23 bases separated the two germline ends.

This clonotype was counted between two and nine times. The chain is built from TRBV5-1 and TRBJ2-3; the D gene is possibly TRBD2 (5 bases). CDR3 length: 15 residues. The V end was cut by 3 bases, the J end by 0 bases, with 11 bases between. CDR1 SGHRS and CDR2 YFSETQ come from the germline V gene. CDR3 nucleotides: TGCGCCAGCAGCTCGGCTAGCAGGAGCACAGATACGCAGTATTTT. It specifies CASSSASRSTDTQYF. Based on the CDR3 plus reference TRBV5-1 and TRBJ2-3, the full variable domain is KAGVTQTPRYLIKTRGQQVTLSCSPISGHRSVSWYQQTPGQGLQFLFEYFSETQRNKGNFPGRFSGRQFSNSRSEMNVSTLELGDSALYLCASSSASRSTDTQYFGPGTRLTVL.

With respect to this clonotype: The junction differs from germline at one of its ends, possibly a read error. The rearrangement uses TRBV11-2 and TRBJ2-1, with D perhaps matching TRBD2 (5 bases). CDR1 is SGHAT, CDR2 FQNNGV, per germline. The CDR3 length is 16 residues. CDR3 in amino acids: CASSLDIRLPMGEQFF. CDR3 bases: TGCGCCAGCAGCTTGGATATCAGACTACCCATGGGTGAGCAGTTCTTC.

At least ten counts were recorded for this clonotype. The rearrangement links TRBV5-4 to TRBJ2-7, with TRBD1 as a possible D gene (6 bases). CDR1 and CDR2 from the germline V gene are SGHNT and YYREEE (reference sequence). This CDR3 region has 13 residues. V was shortened by 5 bases and J by 4 bases, with 13 bases between the two germline ends. The CDR3 DNA sequence: TGTGCCAGCAGTGATCAGGGGACGTACGAGCAGTACTTC. Its protein is CASSDQGTYEQYF.

Comment on this clonotype: This CDR3 is missing its conserved last phenylalanine or tryptophan, likely due to a read error. This chain links TRBV12-3 or TRBV12-4 with TRBJ2-1, with 10 positions matching TRBD2. V shed 3 bases and J 0 bases; nucleotides not matched to a gene: 14. The CDR3 length is 20 residues. CDR3 DNA sequence: TGTGCCAGCAGTTTTCCGGGACTAGCGAGACACACCAGCTCCTACAATGAGCAGTTCTTA. Encoded protein: CASSFPGLARHTSSYNEQFL.

There are a few counts of this clonotype. The J gene is TRBJ1-5, the V gene TRBV20-1; 7 bases match TRBD1. Germline CDR1 DFQATT, CDR2 SNEGSKA (reference sequence). Germline trimming cut 6 bases from V and 0 bases from J; bases unmatched to any gene: 8. The CDR3 spans 15 residues. The CDR3 nucleotides are TGCAGTGCGCCCTCTGGACAGGTTAGCAATCAGCCCCAGCATTTT. It codes for CSAPSGQVSNQPQHF.